Listed here are 4 T cell receptor beta chains from one sample, sequenced in a study of blood T cell repertoires in COVID-19. Only in-frame clones appear in the TCRdb table, and some are missing; sequencing was by immunoSEQ multiplex PCR. The sample carries about 210,000 clones, approximately 84% recorded once. Specimen: peripheral blood. All receptors come from a woman between 45 and 65 years old with active or convalescent COVID-19.

V is TRBV6-4 and J is TRBJ1-5, with 7 bases aligning to TRBD1. CDR3 length equals 15 residues. The V and J ends lost 4 bases and 7 bases, in that order; junction bases with no gene match: 10. Germline V gene data show CDR1 as MRHNA and CDR2 as SNTAGT. CDR3 in DNA: TGTGCCAGCAGTGCCCAAGAGCAGGGGGGACAGCCCCAGCATTTT. It encodes CASSAQEQGGQPQHF.

The chain employs TRBV28 and TRBJ1-1; 9 bases fit TRBD1. V was clipped by 5 bases and J by 5 bases; unmatched bases: 6. The CDR3 sequence is 14 residues long. Germline CDR1 is MDHEN and CDR2 is SYDVKM. The CDR3, as DNA: TGTGCCAGCAGTCCCCACAGGGGGCTGACTGAAGCTTTCTTT. The encoded protein is CASSPHRGLTEAFF.

The chain joins TRBV28 to TRBJ2-5, with 8 bases that match TRBD2. The CDR3 spans 14 residues. V shed 10 bases, J shed 4 bases, and the junction held 11 bases outside the gene matches. Germline V gene sequence: CDR1 MDHEN, CDR2 SYDVKM. CDR3 region: CATLLRGGLETQYF. The CDR3 bases are TGTGCCACCCTTCTACGGGGGGGATTAGAGACCCAGTACTTC.

The chain combines TRBV18 with TRBJ1-4; D unresolved. The CDR3 is made up of 13 amino acids. The germline gives CDR1 KGHSH, CDR2 LQKENI. V shed 8 bases and J shed 7 bases, with 14 bases lying between them. The CDR3 spells CASTPRSGEKLFF. The CDR3 nucleotides read TGTGCCAGCACCCCAAGGAGTGGTGAAAAACTGTTTTTT.